Presented here are 21 T cell receptor delta chains from one specimen sequenced in a study of gamma-delta T cells after stem cell transplantation. TCRdb re-called the RT-PCR reads via CATT. The repertoire holds some 1,400 delta-chain clones, with 10% as singletons. The sequencing input was gamma-delta T cells. The source is a human donor. It is not recorded whose cells these are; they may come from a transplant donor.

CDR3 sequence reads: CACDARGDRTDKLIF. In nucleotides, the CDR3 is TGTGCCTGTGACGCGAGGGGGGATCGGACCGATAAACTCATCTTT. The V call is TRDV2, the J call TRDJ1; TRDD3 matches at 7 bases. The J gene comes from matching the DNA to germline here; TCRdb lacks it. Trimming cost V 3 bases and J 2 bases; bases outside gene matches: 8. Germline values: CDR1 GEAIGNYY, CDR2 EKD. This CDR3 has 15 amino acids.

This clone was counted a few times. Other nucleotide sequences in the sample specify the same CDR3. The chain links TRDV2 to TRDJ1; 13 bases align to TRDD3. The germline CDR1 and CDR2 sequences are GEAIGNYY and EKD. There are 18 residues in the CDR3. V lost 0 bases to trimming and J lost 2 bases; unmatched junction nucleotides: 8. This CDR3 reads CACDTVLLGDTGTDKLIF. For the CDR3, the DNA is TGTGCCTGTGACACCGTCCTACTGGGGGATACGGGGACCGATAAACTCATCTTT.

This clone showed up just once. The chain employs TRDV2 and TRDJ1; 12 bases fit TRDD3. TCRdb leaves out the J gene; it was filled in here by matching the DNA to germline. This CDR3 spans 22 amino acids. Looked up from germline, CDR1 is GEAIGNYY and CDR2 is EKD. The V and J ends lost 3 bases and 0 bases, in that order; junction bases with no gene match: 22. The CDR3 DNA is TGTGCCTGTGACTCAATTACTGGGGGATACCCCGACCACGGACACCACACCGATAAACTCATCTTT. Residues: CACDSITGGYPDHGHHTDKLIF.

This clone came up a few times. A far larger clone is one base from this, pointing to a likely read error. The same CDR3 is also encoded by other DNA sequences in this sample. This sequence joins TRDV3 and TRDJ1; tentative D call: TRDD2 (6 bases). The V end lost 5 bases, the J end lost 5 bases, and 21 bases lay between the germline ends. There are 14 residues in the CDR3. Germline V lookup: CDR1 TVYSNPD, CDR2 GDNSRS (reference sequence). The CDR3, as DNA: TGTGCCCTCTCCTCCTACGACTTGGGGGATAAACTCATCTTT. This codes for CALSSYDLGDKLIF.

This clone was seen a handful of times. This chain uses TRDV1 with TRDJ1, with 11 positions matching TRDD3. Losses at the gene ends were 2 bases for V and 7 bases for J; bases not matched to a gene: 21. This CDR3 is built from 20 residues. Germline lookup yields CDR1 TSWWSYY and CDR2 QGS. The DNA for the CDR3 is TGTGCTCTTGGGGAAACGGCCTTTCCTACCCTTTGGGGGATACGGGGTAAACTCATCTTT. It translates to CALGETAFPTLWGIRGKLIF.

This clone was seen a few times. This DNA's translation differs at residue 7 from TCRdb's protein, which comes from a much larger clone; a read error is likely, and the protein shown is translated from the DNA. This chain links TRDV2 with TRDJ1, with 8 nucleotides matching TRDD3. CDR1 GEAIGNYY and CDR2 EKD come from the germline V gene. Germline trimming cut 2 bases from V and 0 bases from J; bases unmatched to any gene: 13. This CDR3 is 18 amino acids long. CDR3 bases: TGTGCCTGTGACATAGTGTGGGATACGCGATCTTACACCGATAAACTCATCTTT. Protein: CACDIVWDTRSYTDKLIF.

Comment on this clone: TCRdb has a much larger clone's protein, which differs at residue 9 from the translation of this DNA, likely because of a read error; what is shown is the protein translated from the DNA. V and J are TRDV2 and TRDJ1, with D perhaps matching TRDD3 (6 bases). No J gene is reported in TCRdb; it was inferred here by comparing the DNA with germline. Germline-derived CDR1 and CDR2 are GEAIGNYY and EKD. Trimming shortened V by 0 bases and J by 2 bases, and 21 bases separated the two germline ends. This CDR3 region has 18 residues. The CDR3 loop reads CACDTVGGTPYGTDKLIF. The CDR3 DNA follows: TGTGCCTGTGACACCGTTGGGGGTACCCCCTATGGGACCGATAAACTCATCTTT.

The V call is TRDV2, the J call TRDJ1, with 8 bases fitting TRDD3. TCRdb offers no J gene call, so here the DNA was matched to germline to obtain one. V shed 0 bases, J shed 1 base, and the junction held 15 bases outside the gene matches. The CDR3 has 19 residues. Germline V gene lookup returns CDR1 GEAIGNYY and CDR2 EKD. Written as DNA, the CDR3 is TGTGCCTGTGACACCCTGGGGGACAACCGTCGTACGATCACCGATAAACTCATCTTT. Protein product: CACDTLGDNRRTITDKLIF.

This chain uses TRDV2 with TRDJ1; TRDD3 matches at 9 bases. The CDR3 sequence is 15 residues long. Trimming cost V 3 bases and J 1 base; bases outside gene matches: 5. Germline V gives CDR1 GEAIGNYY, CDR2 EKD. In nucleotides, the CDR3 is TGTGCCTGTGACGTACTGGGGGACAGCACCGATAAACTCATCTTT. It translates to CACDVLGDSTDKLIF.

This chain's CDR3 is CACDRLVDALYTDKLIF. DNA of the CDR3: TGTGCCTGTGACAGACTGGTGGATGCGCTGTACACCGATAAACTCATCTTT. V and J are TRDV2 and TRDJ1, with D perhaps matching TRDD3 (5 bases). TCRdb offers no J gene call, so here the DNA was matched to germline to obtain one. The V and J ends lost 2 bases and 0 bases respectively, with 18 bases between them. Germline V gives CDR1 GEAIGNYY, CDR2 EKD. The CDR3 extends over 17 amino acids.

This clone was observed a handful of times. This DNA's translation differs at residue 6 from TCRdb's protein, which comes from a much larger clone; a read error is likely, and the protein shown is translated from the DNA. This CDR3 reads CACDATGLDKLIF. CDR3 bases: TGTGCCTGTGACGCTACCGGGTTAGATAAACTCATCTTT. The chain uses TRDV2 and TRDJ1; D uncertain. V was trimmed by 3 bases and J by 5 bases, leaving 12 bases between them. This CDR3 spans 13 amino acids. Germline V lookup: CDR1 GEAIGNYY, CDR2 EKD.

The CDR3 DNA is TGTGCCTGTGACACCGTGGGGACAGCGCCGACCGATAAACTCATCTTT. Its translation: CACDTVGTAPTDKLIF. The chain uses TRDV2 and TRDJ1, with D tentatively TRDD3 (5 bases). Germline matching of the DNA provided the J gene here, since TCRdb leaves it blank. Germline lookup yields CDR1 GEAIGNYY and CDR2 EKD. With 0 bases removed from V and 2 bases from J, the gap between germline ends came to 15 bases. The CDR3 contains 16 residues.

This clone has just a few counts. The chain has TRDV2 and TRDJ1; 11 nucleotides align to TRDD3. TCRdb gives no J gene; it was assigned here by matching the DNA to germline. There are 18 residues in the CDR3. Per the germline V gene, CDR1 is GEAIGNYY and CDR2 is EKD. With V trimmed by 3 bases and J by 0 bases, 11 bases remained unmatched. CDR3 nucleotide sequence: TGTGCCTGTGACTCAGGACTGGGGGATAACACGTACACCGATAAACTCATCTTT. This codes for CACDSGLGDNTYTDKLIF.

This clone is judged large. The chain couples TRDV2 to TRDJ1; no definite D call. Trimming stripped 2 bases from V and 0 bases from J, with 18 bases between. The CDR3 is made up of 17 amino acids. Germline V gives CDR1 GEAIGNYY, CDR2 EKD. CDR3 region: CACDNLPGREYTDKLIF. As DNA, the CDR3 is TGTGCCTGTGACAACCTGCCCGGCAGAGAATACACCGATAAACTCATCTTT.

The rearrangement joins TRDV2 to TRDJ1, with 9 positions matching TRDD3. V shed 7 bases, J shed 0 bases, and the junction held 20 bases outside the gene matches. This CDR3 comprises 19 residues. Germline assignment: CDR1 GEAIGNYY and CDR2 EKD. The CDR3 DNA follows: TGTGCCTGGAATTCCAAGGGGATACGCGGGCAACAGTACACCGATAAACTCATCTTT. It translates to CAWNSKGIRGQQYTDKLIF.

This clone is categorized as medium-sized. This sequence may be a read error, since a much larger clone differs from it by one base. The J gene is TRDJ1, the V gene TRDV2; 10 bases map to TRDD3. The J gene is absent in TCRdb and was assigned here via DNA matching to germline. The CDR3 contains 15 residues. Germline V gene data show CDR1 as GEAIGNYY and CDR2 as EKD. V shed 0 bases, J shed 2 bases, and the junction held 2 bases outside the gene matches. In DNA form, the CDR3 reads TGTGCCTGTGACACCGGACTGGGGGATACCGATAAACTCATCTTT. This translates into CACDTGLGDTDKLIF.

V and J are TRDV2 and TRDJ1, with D uncertain. Here the J gene came from matching the DNA to germline, since TCRdb omits it. With 4 bases removed from V and 4 bases from J, the gap between germline ends came to 27 bases. Germline V gives CDR1 GEAIGNYY, CDR2 EKD. The CDR3 has 18 amino acids. The CDR3 bases are TGTGCCTGTGATCCGGGTAGCCGTCCCCGAGGGCTGGACGATAAACTCATCTTT. Its translation is CACDPGSRPRGLDDKLIF.

For this clone: Other DNA sequences from this sample encode an identical CDR3 as well. The chain has TRDV2 and TRDJ1; a weak D match, TRDD3 (6 bases). The J gene was not available in TCRdb and was assigned here by matching the DNA to germline segments. The CDR3 consists of 15 residues. The ends were cut back, 0 bases at V and 4 bases at J, with 14 bases in the middle. Germline CDR1 GEAIGNYY, CDR2 EKD. CDR3: CACDTRGTWSDKLIF. In DNA form, the CDR3 reads TGTGCCTGTGACACCAGGGGGACGTGGAGCGATAAACTCATCTTT.

This clone was detected only once. A read error may be the cause here, since a much bigger clone is one base away. The chain carries TRDV2 and TRDJ1; 11 bases match TRDD3. Here the J gene came from matching the DNA to germline, since TCRdb omits it. Trimming cost V 0 bases and J 3 bases; bases outside gene matches: 32. Germline CDR1 and CDR2: GEAIGNYY and EKD. CDR3 length equals 25 residues. CDR3 in DNA: TGTGCCTGTGACACCGTCTCCCGGTCTCCTGACCCACTGGGGGATAGCCCAATACTGGCCGATAAACTCATCTTT. As protein: CACDTVSRSPDPLGDSPILADKLIF.

The chain links TRDV2 to TRDJ1; TRDD3 matches at 7 bases. The CDR3 spans 17 residues. Looked up from germline, CDR1 is GEAIGNYY and CDR2 is EKD. J gave up 0 bases and V 3 bases, and 12 bases lay outside the gene matches. The CDR3 DNA sequence: TGTGCCTGTGACCCCCTTGGGGGAGTTTGGGACACCGATAAACTCATCTTT. It yields the protein CACDPLGGVWDTDKLIF.

This sequence joins TRDV2 and TRDJ1; 8 nucleotides agree with TRDD3. In the absence of a J gene in TCRdb, the DNA was matched to germline to assign it here. CDR1 and CDR2 from the germline V gene are GEAIGNYY and EKD. Trimming at V came to 3 bases and at J to 4 bases, leaving 9 bases not matched to a gene. This CDR3 has 15 amino acids. The CDR3, as DNA: TGTGCCTGTGACGCGATGGGGGATCGGCACGATAAACTCATCTTT. This codes for CACDAMGDRHDKLIF.